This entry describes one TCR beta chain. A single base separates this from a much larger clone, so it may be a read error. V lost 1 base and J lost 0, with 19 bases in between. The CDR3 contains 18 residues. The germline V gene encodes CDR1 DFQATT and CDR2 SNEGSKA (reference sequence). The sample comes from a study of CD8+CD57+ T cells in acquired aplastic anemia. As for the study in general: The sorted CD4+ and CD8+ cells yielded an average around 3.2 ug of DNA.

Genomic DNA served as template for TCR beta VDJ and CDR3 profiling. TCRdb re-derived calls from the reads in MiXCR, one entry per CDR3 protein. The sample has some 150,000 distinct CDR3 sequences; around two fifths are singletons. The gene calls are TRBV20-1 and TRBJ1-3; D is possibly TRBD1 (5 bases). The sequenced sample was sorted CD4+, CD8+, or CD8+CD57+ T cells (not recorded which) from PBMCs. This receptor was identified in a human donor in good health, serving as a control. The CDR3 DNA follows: TGCAGTGCTAGAGCAATCCGGGGCACATACTCCTCTGGAAACACCATATATTTT. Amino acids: CSARAIRGTYSSGNTIYF.